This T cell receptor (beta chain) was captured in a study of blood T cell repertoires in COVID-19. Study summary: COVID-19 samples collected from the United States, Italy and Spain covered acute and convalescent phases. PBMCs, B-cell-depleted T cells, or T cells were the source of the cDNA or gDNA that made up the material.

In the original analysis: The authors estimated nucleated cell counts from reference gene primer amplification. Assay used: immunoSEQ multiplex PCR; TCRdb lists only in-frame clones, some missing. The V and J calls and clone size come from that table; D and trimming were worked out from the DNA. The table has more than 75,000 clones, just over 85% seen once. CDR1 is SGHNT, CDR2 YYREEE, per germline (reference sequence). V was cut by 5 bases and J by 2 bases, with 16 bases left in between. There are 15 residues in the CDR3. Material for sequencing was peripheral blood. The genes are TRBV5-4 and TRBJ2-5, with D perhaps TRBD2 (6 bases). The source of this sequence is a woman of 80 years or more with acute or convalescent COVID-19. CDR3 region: CASSYLLSGQETQYF. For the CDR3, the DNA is TGTGCCAGCAGTTACCTTCTAAGCGGGCAAGAGACCCAGTACTTC.